These T cell receptor beta chains were read from a single sample in a study of blood T cells in healthy people across ages. Via MiXCR, TCRdb re-called the 5' RACE reads, giving one row per CDR3 protein. Of 850,000 to 1,000,000 distinct CDR3 sequences in the sample, around 49% were seen once. Input material: blood. These receptors were collected from a man aged 30 to 39 in good health. CDR3s include the opening cysteine and the closing phenylalanine or tryptophan. A D gene is named only where the DNA matches it firmly. Expanded clones are given a class, and other clones once, few, many or no size at all.

j_call d_call v_call clone_size cdr3_aa cdr3_nt
TRBJ2-7 NA TRBV2 NA CANTRQQGSHEQYF TGTGCCAACACGAGACAACAGGGTAGCCACGAGCAGTACTTC
TRBJ2-2 TRBD2 TRBV6-5 NA CASSWSGEDTGELFF TGTGCCAGCAGCTGGAGCGGGGAGGACACCGGGGAGCTGTTTTTT
TRBJ1-4 NA TRBV4-1 many CASSQDPTAQKLFF TGCGCCAGCAGCCAAGACCCGACAGCTCAAAAACTGTTTTTT
TRBJ1-5 TRBD1 TRBV2 NA CASRQGFLGTGPQHF TGTGCCAGCAGACAGGGGTTCCTCGGGACGGGGCCCCAGCATTTT
TRBJ2-7 NA TRBV12-3/TRBV12-4 few CASSSTTVYEQYF TGTGCCAGCAGTTCCACGACAGTGTACGAGCAGTACTTC
TRBJ2-1 NA TRBV12-3/TRBV12-4 many CASIKGDNNEQFF TGTGCCAGCATCAAGGGTGACAACAATGAGCAGTTCTTC
TRBJ2-5 NA TRBV5-1 NA CASSLSGAPQETQYF TGCGCCAGCAGCTTAAGCGGTGCCCCCCAAGAGACCCAGTACTTC
TRBJ2-1 TRBD2 TRBV4-3 NA CASSQASGDYSYNEQFF TGCGCCAGCAGCCAAGCAAGCGGGGACTACTCCTACAATGAGCAGTTCTTC
TRBJ2-7 TRBD1 TRBV5-1 NA CASSSRQGGYEQYF TGCGCCAGCAGCTCCCGACAGGGTGGCTACGAGCAGTACTTC
TRBJ1-2 NA TRBV6-2/TRBV6-3 few CASSYYLGGINYGYTF TGTGCCAGCAGTTACTACCTCGGTGGTATAAACTATGGCTACACCTTC
TRBJ1-1 TRBD1 TRBV7-9 NA CASSSRQGAVTEAFF TGTGCCAGCAGCTCCCGACAGGGGGCGGTCACTGAAGCTTTCTTT
TRBJ2-1 NA TRBV2 few CASSVSEQFF TGTGCCAGCAGTGTCAGCGAGCAGTTCTTC
TRBJ2-3 NA TRBV7-2 NA CASSLDVGTDTQYF TGTGCCAGCAGCTTAGATGTGGGCACAGATACGCAGTATTTT
TRBJ2-2 TRBD2 TRBV30 NA CAWSLAGAGELFF TGTGCCTGGAGTTTAGCGGGAGCCGGGGAGCTGTTTTTT
TRBJ2-5 NA TRBV10-3 NA CAISEVVMGTQYF TGTGCCATCAGTGAGGTAGTTATGGGGACCCAGTACTTC